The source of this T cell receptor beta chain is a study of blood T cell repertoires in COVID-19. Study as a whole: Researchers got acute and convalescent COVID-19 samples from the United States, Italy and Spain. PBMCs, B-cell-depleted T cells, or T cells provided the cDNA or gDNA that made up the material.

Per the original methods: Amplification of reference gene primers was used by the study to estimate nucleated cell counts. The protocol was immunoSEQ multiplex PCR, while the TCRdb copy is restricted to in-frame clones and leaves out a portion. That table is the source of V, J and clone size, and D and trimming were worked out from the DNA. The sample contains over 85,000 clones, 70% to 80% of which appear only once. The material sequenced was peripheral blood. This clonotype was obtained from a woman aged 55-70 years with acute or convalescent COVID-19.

The CDR3 sequence: CASSYSEDTQYF. DNA of the CDR3: TGTGCCAGCAGTTATTCCGAGGATACGCAGTATTTT. The chain joins TRBV6-6 to TRBJ2-3; no clear D. This CDR3 has 12 amino acids. Per the germline V gene, CDR1 is MNHNY and CDR2 is SVGAGI (reference sequence). Trimming removed 3 bases from V and 6 bases from J, with 7 bases in between.